Reported below is one T cell receptor (beta chain). The data are from a study of OX40 agonist ivuxolimab in advanced cancers. Study-wide background: The dose-escalation group included hepatocellular carcinoma, melanoma, renal cell carcinoma and head and neck cancer.

Generated by immunoSEQ multiplex PCR, the TCRdb table keeps only in-frame clones and is missing some. This table has fewer than 75,000 clones, around 88% appearing once. The source material was CD4+ or CD8+ T cells sorted from blood, sampled in a trial of the OX40 agonist ivuxolimab. The TCR was taken from an adult with an advanced solid tumor such as melanoma, head and neck, liver or kidney cancer.

The CDR3 loop reads CSVERRLAGGGEQFF. CDR3 nucleotides: TGCAGCGTTGAAAGGAGACTAGCGGGAGGGGGCGAGCAGTTCTTC. The chain couples TRBV29-1 to TRBJ2-1; 14 bases map to TRBD2. This CDR3 has 15 residues. Trimming took 2 bases from V and 10 from J; bases not matched to a gene: 7. Germline CDR1 SQVTM, CDR2 ANQGSEA.